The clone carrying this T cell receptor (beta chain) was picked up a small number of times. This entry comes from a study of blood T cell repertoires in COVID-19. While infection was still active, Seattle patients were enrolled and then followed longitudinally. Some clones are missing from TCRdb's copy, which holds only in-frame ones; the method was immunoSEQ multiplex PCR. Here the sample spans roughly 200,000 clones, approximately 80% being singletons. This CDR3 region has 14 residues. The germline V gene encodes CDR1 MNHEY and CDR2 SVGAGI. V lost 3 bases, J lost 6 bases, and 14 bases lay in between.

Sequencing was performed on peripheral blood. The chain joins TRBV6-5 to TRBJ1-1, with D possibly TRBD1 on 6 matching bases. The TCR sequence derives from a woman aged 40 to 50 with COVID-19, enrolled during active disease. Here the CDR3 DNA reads TGTGCCAGCAGTTATTTTACTGACAGGCCTGAAGCTTTCTTT. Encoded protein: CASSYFTDRPEAFF.